The next 26 T cell receptor beta chains were all read from a single sample in a study of shared clonotypes between healthy human individuals. Profiling relied on immunoSEQ multiplex PCR, and the TCRdb table lists in-frame clones only, not all of them. The sample consists of about 480,000 clones, about three quarters of them appearing once. Sequencing input: PBMCs. The receptor set was obtained from a woman aged 40 to 50 in good health. Some clones in this sample may be carry-over from other donors' samples.

This clone was seen more than once but under ten times. The rearrangement joins TRBV11-1 to TRBJ2-5, with a possible D match to TRBD2 (6 bases). In germline, CDR1 is SGHAT, CDR2 FQDESV (reference sequence). The CDR3 loop spans 16 amino acids. V gave up 5 bases and J gave up 4 bases, with 20 bases separating them. The CDR3 sequence: CASSTREGGRRETQYF. CDR3 nucleotide sequence: TGTGCCAGCAGCACGCGAGAGGGAGGAAGGCGAGAGACCCAGTACTTC.

For this clone: Different DNA sequences within this sample yield the same CDR3. This rearrangement joins TRBV6-1 to TRBJ1-1; D gene uncertain. The germline gives CDR1 MNHNS, CDR2 SASEGT. The CDR3 runs to 12 residues. Trimming removed 8 bases at V and 0 bases at J, with 7 bases between. The chain's CDR3 is CASSLMNTEAFF. CDR3 bases: TGTGCCAGCTCACTTATGAACACTGAAGCTTTCTTT.

The chain recombines TRBV5-6 with TRBJ2-1; 14 nucleotides match TRBD2. V lost 5 bases to trimming and J lost 9 bases; unmatched junction nucleotides: 7. Germline V gene lookup returns CDR1 SGHDT and CDR2 YYEEEE. The CDR3 length is 15 residues. CDR3 nucleotide sequence: TGTGCCAGCAGTCCCGGGACTAGCGGGAGAAGTGAGCAGTTCTTC. This sequence encodes CASSPGTSGRSEQFF.

The gene calls are TRBV5-6 and TRBJ1-2, with D possibly matching TRBD1 (5 bases). The germline CDR1 and CDR2 sequences are SGHDT and YYEEEE. The ends were cut back, 3 bases at V and 8 bases at J, with 11 bases in the middle. The CDR3 covers 12 residues. Here the CDR3 DNA reads TGTGCCAGCAGCTCCTTAACAGGAGGCTACACCTTC. Protein sequence: CASSSLTGGYTF.

The J gene is TRBJ2-2, the V gene TRBV18, with TRBD2 matching 7 bases. The germline V gene has CDR1 KGHSH and CDR2 LQKENI. The length of the CDR3 is 15 residues. Trimming cost V 4 bases and J 5 bases; bases outside gene matches: 7. This chain's CDR3 is CASSQSGIRTGELFF. CDR3 DNA sequence: TGTGCCAGCTCACAGAGCGGGATTCGGACCGGGGAGCTGTTTTTT. The variable domain in full, completed from reference TRBV18 and TRBJ2-2, reads NAGVMQNPRHLVRRRGQEARLRCSPMKGHSHVYWYRQLPEEGLKFMVYLQKENIIDESGMPKERFSAEFPKEGPSILRIQQVVRGDSAAYFCASSQSGIRTGELFFGEGSRLTVL.

This clone showed up just once. The rearrangement uses TRBV19 and TRBJ1-2; D is perhaps TRBD1 (6 bases). With 7 bases removed from V and 0 bases from J, the gap between germline ends came to 15 bases. The germline V gene encodes CDR1 LNHDA and CDR2 SQIVND (reference sequence). The CDR3 consists of 15 residues. This CDR3 reads CASTKGQNPNYGYTF. CDR3 nucleotide sequence: TGTGCCAGTACTAAAGGACAGAATCCTAACTATGGCTACACCTTC.

This clone was recorded many times. The chain couples TRBV7-9 to TRBJ1-1; D is perhaps TRBD1 (5 bases). The CDR3 extends over 13 amino acids. The germline V gene has CDR1 SEHNR and CDR2 FQNEAQ (reference sequence). V was clipped by 5 bases and J by 3 bases, with 10 bases between them. DNA of the CDR3: TGTGCCAGCAGCCGCGGGGACTACACTGAAGCTTTCTTT. Translating gives CASSRGDYTEAFF.

The chain recombines TRBV6-6 with TRBJ1-5; maybe TRBD1 (6 bases). V was cut by 6 bases and J by 3 bases, with 12 bases left in between. The CDR3 runs to 14 residues. The germline V gene has CDR1 MNHNY and CDR2 SVGAGI (reference sequence). This CDR3 is CASSPDRYNQPQHF. Written as DNA, the CDR3 is TGTGCCAGCAGCCCGGACAGATACAATCAGCCCCAGCATTTT.

J is TRBJ1-3 and V is TRBV5-4; unclear D gene. There are 14 residues in the CDR3. Trimming removed 0 bases at V and 1 base at J, with 5 bases between. Per germline, CDR1 SGHNT and CDR2 YYREEE (reference sequence). CDR3 DNA sequence: TGTGCCAGCAGCTTGGTCGGATCTGGAAACACCATATATTTT. This sequence encodes CASSLVGSGNTIYF.

The chain joins TRBV27 to TRBJ1-2; TRBD1 matches 9 bases. This CDR3 is 15 amino acids long. The V segment lost 2 bases and the J segment 8 bases; nucleotides outside the gene matches: 9. Germline V gene data show CDR1 as MNHEY and CDR2 as SMNVEV (reference sequence). The CDR3 region has the DNA TGTGCCAGCAGTTTAAACCCGGACAGGGGTAGAGGCTACACCTTC. This codes for CASSLNPDRGRGYTF.

The chain has TRBV2 and TRBJ2-3, with 11 bases lining up with TRBD2. With V trimmed by 6 bases and J by 6 bases, 8 bases remained unmatched. The germline V gene encodes CDR1 SNHLY and CDR2 FYNNEI. The CDR3 spans 15 residues. Here the CDR3 reads CASRVSSGRRDTQYF. The CDR3 DNA sequence: TGTGCCAGCAGGGTTTCTAGCGGGAGGAGGGATACGCAGTATTTT.

The gene calls are TRBV11-1 and TRBJ2-7; 8 nucleotides agree with TRBD1. The CDR3 consists of 16 residues. Trimming removed 6 bases from V and 5 bases from J; junction bases left unmatched: 15. The germline gives CDR1 SGHAT, CDR2 FQDESV (reference sequence). The CDR3 reads CASRTTSRGRLNEQYF. Written as DNA, the CDR3 is TGTGCCAGCAGAACCACTAGCAGGGGGCGCCTAAACGAGCAGTACTTC.

This clone was found a few times. The CDR3 spells CASSILLGQAEQYF. CDR3 bases: TGTGCCAGTAGTATATTGCTGGGGCAGGCCGAGCAGTACTTC. The chain carries TRBV19 and TRBJ2-7; tentative D call: TRBD1 (5 bases). The length of the CDR3 is 14 residues. Germline V gene sequence: CDR1 LNHDA, CDR2 SQIVND (reference sequence). Trimming removed 2 bases from V and 6 bases from J, with 14 bases in between.

The gene calls are TRBV6-6 and TRBJ2-6; no firm D call. Per the germline V gene, CDR1 is MNHNY and CDR2 is SVGAGI (reference sequence). V gave up 6 bases and J gave up 6 bases, with 9 bases separating them. The CDR3 contains 13 residues. The CDR3 protein is CASSPDEANVLTF. The CDR3 nucleotides are TGTGCCAGCAGCCCCGATGAGGCCAACGTCCTGACTTTC.

The CDR3 DNA reads as TGTGCCAGCAGTGAGGGGACTAGCGACACCTACGAGCAGTACTTC. Translating gives CASSEGTSDTYEQYF. The V gene is TRBV6-1, the J gene TRBJ2-7, with 10 bases identical to TRBD2. With 3 bases clipped from V and 2 bases from J, the junction kept 4 bases outside the gene matches. This CDR3 has 15 amino acids. Germline V gene data show CDR1 as MNHNS and CDR2 as SASEGT.

This chain connects TRBV6-7 to TRBJ2-7; D possibly corresponds to TRBD2 (5 bases). TRBV6-7 is designated an ORF whose function remains uncertain. The CDR3 length is 14 residues. V was shortened by 7 bases and J by 4 bases, with 17 bases between the two germline ends. CDR3 in amino acids: CASNGEPEGYEQYF. CDR3 DNA sequence: TGTGCCAGCAATGGGGAACCAGAGGGTTACGAGCAGTACTTC.

The chain employs TRBV5-1 and TRBJ1-2; possibly TRBD1 for D (5 bases). Trimming stripped 3 bases from V and 3 bases from J, with 12 bases between. The CDR3 is made up of 14 amino acids. CDR1 is SGHRS, CDR2 YFSETQ, per germline. The CDR3 loop is CASSYGTGDYGYTF. The DNA of the CDR3 is TGCGCCAGCAGCTACGGGACGGGAGACTATGGCTACACCTTC. Supplemented by reference TRBV5-1 and TRBJ1-2, the full variable domain reads KAGVTQTPRYLIKTRGQQVTLSCSPISGHRSVSWYQQTPGQGLQFLFEYFSETQRNKGNFPGRFSGRQFSNSRSEMNVSTLELGDSALYLCASSYGTGDYGYTFGSGTRLTVV.

This clone was seen more than once but under ten times. The genes are TRBV19 and TRBJ1-2; 8 bases map to TRBD1. V gave up 7 bases and J gave up 7 bases; unmatched junction bases: 14. From germline, CDR1 is LNHDA and CDR2 SQIVND (reference sequence). The CDR3 is 15 amino acids. This CDR3 reads CASNQRPGQAFGYTF. The CDR3 DNA sequence: TGTGCCAGTAACCAACGACCGGGACAGGCATTTGGCTACACCTTC.

V is TRBV19 and J is TRBJ2-7; no definite D call. The length of the CDR3 is 14 residues. Germline CDR1 LNHDA, CDR2 SQIVND (reference sequence). The V and J ends lost 0 bases and 7 bases respectively, with 13 bases between them. CDR3 nucleotide sequence: TGTGCCAGTAGTATAGAAGCGCTTGGGATAGAGCAGTACTTC. This translates into CASSIEALGIEQYF.

The rearrangement uses TRBV28 and TRBJ2-2, with D possibly being TRBD1 (5 bases). Germline V gene lookup returns CDR1 MDHEN and CDR2 SYDVKM. The CDR3 runs 15 residues. V gave up 8 bases and J gave up 1 base, with 14 bases separating them. Here the CDR3 reads CASGSPDRNTGELFF. The DNA for the CDR3 is TGTGCCAGCGGTTCCCCTGACAGGAACACCGGGGAGCTGTTTTTT.

The genes are TRBV7-9 and TRBJ2-1, with TRBD2 identical over 7 bases. The CDR3 consists of 14 residues. V shed 8 bases and J 10 bases; nucleotides not matched to a gene: 14. Germline CDR1 reads SEHNR; CDR2 reads FQNEAQ (reference sequence). CDR3 nucleotide sequence: TGTGCCAGCTCTAGCGGTATAAGTTTGATGGAGCAGTTCTTC. This codes for CASSSGISLMEQFF. Drawing the rest from reference TRBV7-9 and TRBJ2-1, the complete variable domain is DTGVSQNPRHKITKRGQNVTFRCDPISEHNRLYWYRQTLGQGPEFLTYFQNEAQLEKSRLLSDRFSAERPKGSFSTLEIQRTEQGDSAMYLCASSSGISLMEQFFGPGTRLTVL.

V gene TRBV11-2 combines with J gene TRBJ2-7; perhaps D is TRBD1 or TRBD2 (5 bases each). The CDR3 consists of 14 residues. With 3 bases removed from V and 3 bases from J, the gap between germline ends came to 12 bases. Germline V gives CDR1 SGHAT, CDR2 FQNNGV. The CDR3 DNA reads as TGTGCCAGCAGCTTTCATCGGGGCGGCTACGAGCAGTACTTC. This codes for CASSFHRGGYEQYF.

The rearrangement joins TRBV2 to TRBJ1-2, with D tentatively TRBD1 (6 bases). V lost 8 bases and J lost 4, with 20 bases in between. CDR1 and CDR2 (germline): SNHLY, FYNNEI. The CDR3 extends over 15 amino acids. CDR3 protein: CASGAVRTATYGYTF. CDR3 DNA sequence: TGTGCCAGCGGGGCGGTGAGGACAGCTACCTATGGCTACACCTTC. The whole variable domain, filled in from reference TRBV2 and TRBJ1-2, reads EPEVTQTPSHQVTQMGQEVILRCVPISNHLYFYWYRQILGQKVEFLVSFYNNEISEKSEIFDDQFSVERPDGSNFTLKIRSTKLEDSAMYFCASGAVRTATYGYTFGSGTRLTVV.

This chain joins TRBV28 and TRBJ2-1, with 9 bases identical to TRBD1. Trimming cost V 0 bases and J 3 bases; bases outside gene matches: 0. CDR3 length: 15 residues. Per germline, CDR1 MDHEN and CDR2 SYDVKM. The CDR3 region is CASSLWGQGYNEQFF. The CDR3 region has the DNA TGTGCCAGCAGTTTATGGGGACAGGGCTACAATGAGCAGTTCTTC. Full variable domain (outside the CDR3, taken from reference TRBV28 and TRBJ2-1): DVKVTQSSRYLVKRTGEKVFLECVQDMDHENMFWYRQDPGLGLRLIYFSYDVKMKEKGDIPEGYSVSREKKERFSLILESASTNQTSMYLCASSLWGQGYNEQFFGPGTRLTVL.

The chain employs TRBV27 and TRBJ2-7, with TRBD1 matching 8 bases. V lost 5 bases to trimming and J lost 7 bases; unmatched junction nucleotides: 7. The CDR3 loop spans 13 amino acids. Per the germline V gene, CDR1 is MNHEY and CDR2 is SMNVEV (reference sequence). CDR3 nucleotide sequence: TGTGCCAGCAGTATCGGACAGGGTAATGAGCAGTACTTC. Translation: CASSIGQGNEQYF.

The CDR3 DNA sequence: TGTGCCAGCAGTCAGGTAGCGGGAGCCGGGCGAGATACGCAGTATTTT. It translates to CASSQVAGAGRDTQYF. J is TRBJ2-3 and V is TRBV27; 9 bases fit TRBD2. Germline CDR1 MNHEY, CDR2 SMNVEV (reference sequence). Trimming removed 5 bases from V and 5 bases from J; junction bases left unmatched: 11. The CDR3 is 16 amino acids.